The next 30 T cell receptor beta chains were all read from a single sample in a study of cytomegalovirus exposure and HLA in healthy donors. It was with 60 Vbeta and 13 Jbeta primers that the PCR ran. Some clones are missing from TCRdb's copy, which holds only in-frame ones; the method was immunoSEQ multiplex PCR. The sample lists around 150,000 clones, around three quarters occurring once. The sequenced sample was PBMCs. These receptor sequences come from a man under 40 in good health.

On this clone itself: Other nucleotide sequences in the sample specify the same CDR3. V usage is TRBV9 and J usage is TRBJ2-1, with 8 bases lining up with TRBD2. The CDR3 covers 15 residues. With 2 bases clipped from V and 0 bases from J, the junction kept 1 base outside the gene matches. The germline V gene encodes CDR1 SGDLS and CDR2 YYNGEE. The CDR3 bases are TGTGCCAGCAGCGTTAGCGGGATCTCCTACAATGAGCAGTTCTTC. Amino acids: CASSVSGISYNEQFF.

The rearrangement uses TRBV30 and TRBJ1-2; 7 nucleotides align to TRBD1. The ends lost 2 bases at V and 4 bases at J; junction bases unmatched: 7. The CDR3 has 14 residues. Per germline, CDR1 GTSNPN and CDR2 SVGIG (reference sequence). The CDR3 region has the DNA TGTGCCTGGAGTCCAGGGGGACCCATCTATGGCTACACCTTC. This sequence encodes CAWSPGGPIYGYTF.

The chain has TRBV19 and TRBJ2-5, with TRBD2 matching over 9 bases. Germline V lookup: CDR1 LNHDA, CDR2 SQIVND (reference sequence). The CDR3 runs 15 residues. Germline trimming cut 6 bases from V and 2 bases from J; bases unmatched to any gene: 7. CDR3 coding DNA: TGTGCCAGTAGATTAGCGGGAGACCGGCAAGAGACCCAGTACTTC. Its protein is CASRLAGDRQETQYF.

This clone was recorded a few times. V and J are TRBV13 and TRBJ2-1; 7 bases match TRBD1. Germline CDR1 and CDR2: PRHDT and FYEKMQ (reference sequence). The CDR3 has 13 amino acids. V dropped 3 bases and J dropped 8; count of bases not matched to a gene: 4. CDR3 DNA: TGTGCCAGCAGCTTGGACAGGCAATATGAGCAGTTCTTC. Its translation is CASSLDRQYEQFF.

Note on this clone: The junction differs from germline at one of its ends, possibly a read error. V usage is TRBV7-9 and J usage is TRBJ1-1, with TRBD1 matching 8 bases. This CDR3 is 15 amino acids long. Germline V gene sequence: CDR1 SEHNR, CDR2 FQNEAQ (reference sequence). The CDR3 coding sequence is TGTTCCAGCAACCTTGGGGACAGGCCGAACACTGAAGCTTTCTTT. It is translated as CSSNLGDRPNTEAFF.

CDR3 residues: CASSIGTGASYEQYF. The CDR3 coding sequence is TGTGCCAGTAGTATAGGGACAGGGGCCTCCTACGAGCAGTACTTC. This chain uses TRBV19 with TRBJ2-7; 9 bases line up with TRBD1. The V segment lost 1 base and the J segment 0 bases; nucleotides outside the gene matches: 1. The CDR3 is made up of 15 amino acids. Looked up from germline, CDR1 is LNHDA and CDR2 is SQIVND (reference sequence).

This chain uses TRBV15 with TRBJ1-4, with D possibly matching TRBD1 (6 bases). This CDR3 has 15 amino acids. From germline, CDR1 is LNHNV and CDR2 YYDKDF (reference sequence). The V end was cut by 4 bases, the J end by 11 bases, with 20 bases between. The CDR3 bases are TGTGCCACCAGCAATCGAGGGGGGGCTGGGGTGAAACTGTTTTTT. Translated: CATSNRGGAGVKLFF.

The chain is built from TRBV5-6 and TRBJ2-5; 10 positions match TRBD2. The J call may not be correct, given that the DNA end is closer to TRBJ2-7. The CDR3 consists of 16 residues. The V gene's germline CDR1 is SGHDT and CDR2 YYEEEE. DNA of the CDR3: TGTGCCAGCAGCTTGGCCTTTTCTAGCGGGAGTTACGAGCAGTACTTC. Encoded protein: CASSLAFSSGSYEQYF.

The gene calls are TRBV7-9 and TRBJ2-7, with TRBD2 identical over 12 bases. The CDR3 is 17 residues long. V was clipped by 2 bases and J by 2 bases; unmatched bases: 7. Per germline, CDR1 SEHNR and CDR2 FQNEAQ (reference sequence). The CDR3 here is CASSLPPRLAGAYEQYF. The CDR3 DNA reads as TGTGCCAGCAGCTTACCCCCAAGACTAGCGGGGGCCTACGAGCAGTACTTC.

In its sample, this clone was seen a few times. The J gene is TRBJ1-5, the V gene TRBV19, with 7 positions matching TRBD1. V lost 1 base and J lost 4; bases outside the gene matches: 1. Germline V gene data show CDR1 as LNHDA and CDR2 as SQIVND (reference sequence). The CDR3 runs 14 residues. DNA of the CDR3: TGTGCCAGTAGTATAGTGACAGGGAATCAGCCCCAGCATTTT. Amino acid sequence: CASSIVTGNQPQHF.

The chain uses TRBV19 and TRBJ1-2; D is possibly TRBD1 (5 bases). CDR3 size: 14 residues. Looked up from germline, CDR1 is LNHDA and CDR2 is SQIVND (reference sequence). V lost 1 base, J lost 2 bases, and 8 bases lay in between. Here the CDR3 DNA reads TGTGCCAGTAGTATAGGGGCAGGGAACTATGGCTACACCTTC. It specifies CASSIGAGNYGYTF.

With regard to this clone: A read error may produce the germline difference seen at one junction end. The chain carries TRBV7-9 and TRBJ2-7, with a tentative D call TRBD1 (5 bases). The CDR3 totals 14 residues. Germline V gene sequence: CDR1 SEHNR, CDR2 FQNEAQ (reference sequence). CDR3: CSSSFGQGSYEQYF. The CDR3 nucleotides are TGTTCCAGCAGCTTCGGCCAGGGCTCCTACGAGCAGTACTTC.

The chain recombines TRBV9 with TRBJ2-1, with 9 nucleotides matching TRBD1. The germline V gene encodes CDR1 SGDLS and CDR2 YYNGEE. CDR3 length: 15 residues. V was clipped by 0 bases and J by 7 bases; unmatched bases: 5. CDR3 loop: CASSVEGTGRNEQFF. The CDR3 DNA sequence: TGTGCCAGCAGCGTAGAAGGGACAGGGAGGAATGAGCAGTTCTTC.

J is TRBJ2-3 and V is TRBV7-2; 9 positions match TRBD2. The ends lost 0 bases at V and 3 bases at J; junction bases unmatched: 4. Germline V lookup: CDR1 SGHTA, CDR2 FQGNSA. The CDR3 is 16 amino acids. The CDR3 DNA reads TGTGCCAGCAGCTTAGCGTCTAGCGGGGCGACAGATACGCAGTATTTT. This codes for CASSLASSGATDTQYF.

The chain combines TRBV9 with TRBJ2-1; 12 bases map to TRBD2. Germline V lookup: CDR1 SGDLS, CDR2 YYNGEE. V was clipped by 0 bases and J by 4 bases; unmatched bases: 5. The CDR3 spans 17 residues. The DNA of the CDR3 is TGTGCCAGCAGCGTAGAGGGAGGGACTAGCGGGTACAATGAGCAGTTCTTC. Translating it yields CASSVEGGTSGYNEQFF.

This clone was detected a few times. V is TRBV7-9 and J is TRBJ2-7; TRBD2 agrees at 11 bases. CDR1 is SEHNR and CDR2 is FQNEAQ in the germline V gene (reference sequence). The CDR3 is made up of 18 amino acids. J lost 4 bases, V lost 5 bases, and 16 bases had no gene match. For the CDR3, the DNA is TGTGCCAGCAGCCGGGGAGGAATGGCCGGGACTAGCGGATACGAGCAGTACTTC. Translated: CASSRGGMAGTSGYEQYF.

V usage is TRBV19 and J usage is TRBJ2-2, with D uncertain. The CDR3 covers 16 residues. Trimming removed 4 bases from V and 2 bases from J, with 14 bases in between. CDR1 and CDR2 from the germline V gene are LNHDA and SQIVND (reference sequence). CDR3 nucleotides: TGTGCCAGTAGTACCCCACAGCAAATTAACACCGGGGAGCTGTTTTTT. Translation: CASSTPQQINTGELFF. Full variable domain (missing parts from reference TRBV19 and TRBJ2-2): DGGITQSPKYLFRKEGQNVTLSCEQNLNHDAMYWYRQDPGQGLRLIYYSQIVNDFQKGDIAEGYSVSREKKESFPLTVTSAQKNPTAFYLCASSTPQQINTGELFFGEGSRLTVL.

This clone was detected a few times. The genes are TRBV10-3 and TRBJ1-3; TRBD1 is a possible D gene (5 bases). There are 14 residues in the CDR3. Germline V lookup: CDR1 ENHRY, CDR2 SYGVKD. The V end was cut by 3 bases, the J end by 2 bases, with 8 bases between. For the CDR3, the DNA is TGTGCCATCAGTGAATTAGGGGCTGGAAACACCATATATTTT. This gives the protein CAISELGAGNTIYF.

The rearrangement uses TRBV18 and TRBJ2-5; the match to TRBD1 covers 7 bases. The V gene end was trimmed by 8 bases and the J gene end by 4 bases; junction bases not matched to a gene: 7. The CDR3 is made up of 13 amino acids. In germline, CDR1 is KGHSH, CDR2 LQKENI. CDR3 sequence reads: CASLQGLGETQYF. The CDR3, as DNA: TGTGCCAGCCTACAGGGGTTGGGAGAGACCCAGTACTTC.

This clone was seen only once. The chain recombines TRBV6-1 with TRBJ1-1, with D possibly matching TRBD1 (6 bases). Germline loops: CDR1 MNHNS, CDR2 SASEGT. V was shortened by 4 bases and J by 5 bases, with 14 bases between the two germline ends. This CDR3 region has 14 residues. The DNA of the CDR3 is TGTGCCAGCAGTGCCCAAGGGGGGGGGACTGAAGCTTTCTTT. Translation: CASSAQGGGTEAFF.

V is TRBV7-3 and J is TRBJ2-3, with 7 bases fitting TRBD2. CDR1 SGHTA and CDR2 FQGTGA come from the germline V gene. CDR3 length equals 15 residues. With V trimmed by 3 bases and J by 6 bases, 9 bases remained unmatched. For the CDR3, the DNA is TGTGCCAGCAGCTTGGGCGGGAGCCCACCGGATACGCAGTATTTT. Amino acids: CASSLGGSPPDTQYF.

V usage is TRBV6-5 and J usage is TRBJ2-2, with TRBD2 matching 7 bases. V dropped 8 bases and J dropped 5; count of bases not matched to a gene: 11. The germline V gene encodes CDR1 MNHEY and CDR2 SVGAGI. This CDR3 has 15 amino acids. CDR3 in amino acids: CASSVPKAGTGELFF. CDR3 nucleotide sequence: TGTGCCAGCTCCGTCCCCAAAGCGGGAACCGGGGAGCTGTTTTTT.

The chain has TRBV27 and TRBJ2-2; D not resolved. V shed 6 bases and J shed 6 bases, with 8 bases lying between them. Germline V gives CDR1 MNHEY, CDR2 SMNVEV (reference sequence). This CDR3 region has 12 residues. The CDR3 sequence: CASREFSGELFF. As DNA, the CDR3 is TGTGCCAGCAGGGAGTTCTCCGGGGAGCTGTTTTTT.

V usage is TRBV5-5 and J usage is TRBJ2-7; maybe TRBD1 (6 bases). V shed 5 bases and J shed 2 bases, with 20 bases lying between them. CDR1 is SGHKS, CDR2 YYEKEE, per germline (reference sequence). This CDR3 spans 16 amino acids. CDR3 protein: CASRGQLRDLTYEQYF. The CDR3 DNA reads TGTGCCAGCAGAGGACAGCTACGGGACCTAACCTACGAGCAGTACTTC.

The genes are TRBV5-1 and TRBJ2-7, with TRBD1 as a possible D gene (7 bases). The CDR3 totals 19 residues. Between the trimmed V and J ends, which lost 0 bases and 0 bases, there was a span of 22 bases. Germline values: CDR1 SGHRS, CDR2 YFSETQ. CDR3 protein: CASSLGGGAGQIYSYEQYF. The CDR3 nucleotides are TGCGCCAGCAGCTTGGGGGGCGGTGCGGGACAGATCTACTCCTACGAGCAGTACTTC. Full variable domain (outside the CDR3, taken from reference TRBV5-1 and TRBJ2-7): KAGVTQTPRYLIKTRGQQVTLSCSPISGHRSVSWYQQTPGQGLQFLFEYFSETQRNKGNFPGRFSGRQFSNSRSEMNVSTLELGDSALYLCASSLGGGAGQIYSYEQYFGPGTRLTVT.

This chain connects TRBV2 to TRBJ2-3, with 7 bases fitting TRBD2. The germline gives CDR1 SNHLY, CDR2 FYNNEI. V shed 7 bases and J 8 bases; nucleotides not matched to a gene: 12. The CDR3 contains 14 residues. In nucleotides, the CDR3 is TGTGCCAGCAACGCCGGGCCTCCGGGGGGTACGCAGTATTTT. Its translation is CASNAGPPGGTQYF.

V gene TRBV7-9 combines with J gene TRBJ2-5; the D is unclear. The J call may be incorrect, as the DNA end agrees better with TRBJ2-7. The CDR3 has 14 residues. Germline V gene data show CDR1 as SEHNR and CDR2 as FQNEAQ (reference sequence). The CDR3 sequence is CASSLDDRFYEQYF. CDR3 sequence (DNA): TGTGCCAGCAGCTTAGATGATCGCTTCTACGAGCAGTACTTC.

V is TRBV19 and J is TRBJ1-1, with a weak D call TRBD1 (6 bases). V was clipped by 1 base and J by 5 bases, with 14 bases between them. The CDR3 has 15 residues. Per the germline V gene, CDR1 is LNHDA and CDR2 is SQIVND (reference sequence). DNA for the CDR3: TGTGCCAGTAGTATAGCACAGGGCCTTGGTACTGAAGCTTTCTTT. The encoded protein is CASSIAQGLGTEAFF.

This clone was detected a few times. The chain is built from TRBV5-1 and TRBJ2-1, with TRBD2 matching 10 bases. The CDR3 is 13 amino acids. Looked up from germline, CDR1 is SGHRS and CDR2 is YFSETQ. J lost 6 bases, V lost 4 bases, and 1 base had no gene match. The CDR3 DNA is TGCGCCAGCAGCCCTAGCGGGAGCAATGAGCAGTTCTTC. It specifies CASSPSGSNEQFF.

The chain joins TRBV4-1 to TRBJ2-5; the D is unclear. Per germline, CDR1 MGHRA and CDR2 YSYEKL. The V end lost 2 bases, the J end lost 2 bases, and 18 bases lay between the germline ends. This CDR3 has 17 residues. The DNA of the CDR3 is TGCGCCAGCAGCCAAATTCCGTCCCTGTCGCGACAAGAGACCCAGTACTTC. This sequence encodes CASSQIPSLSRQETQYF.